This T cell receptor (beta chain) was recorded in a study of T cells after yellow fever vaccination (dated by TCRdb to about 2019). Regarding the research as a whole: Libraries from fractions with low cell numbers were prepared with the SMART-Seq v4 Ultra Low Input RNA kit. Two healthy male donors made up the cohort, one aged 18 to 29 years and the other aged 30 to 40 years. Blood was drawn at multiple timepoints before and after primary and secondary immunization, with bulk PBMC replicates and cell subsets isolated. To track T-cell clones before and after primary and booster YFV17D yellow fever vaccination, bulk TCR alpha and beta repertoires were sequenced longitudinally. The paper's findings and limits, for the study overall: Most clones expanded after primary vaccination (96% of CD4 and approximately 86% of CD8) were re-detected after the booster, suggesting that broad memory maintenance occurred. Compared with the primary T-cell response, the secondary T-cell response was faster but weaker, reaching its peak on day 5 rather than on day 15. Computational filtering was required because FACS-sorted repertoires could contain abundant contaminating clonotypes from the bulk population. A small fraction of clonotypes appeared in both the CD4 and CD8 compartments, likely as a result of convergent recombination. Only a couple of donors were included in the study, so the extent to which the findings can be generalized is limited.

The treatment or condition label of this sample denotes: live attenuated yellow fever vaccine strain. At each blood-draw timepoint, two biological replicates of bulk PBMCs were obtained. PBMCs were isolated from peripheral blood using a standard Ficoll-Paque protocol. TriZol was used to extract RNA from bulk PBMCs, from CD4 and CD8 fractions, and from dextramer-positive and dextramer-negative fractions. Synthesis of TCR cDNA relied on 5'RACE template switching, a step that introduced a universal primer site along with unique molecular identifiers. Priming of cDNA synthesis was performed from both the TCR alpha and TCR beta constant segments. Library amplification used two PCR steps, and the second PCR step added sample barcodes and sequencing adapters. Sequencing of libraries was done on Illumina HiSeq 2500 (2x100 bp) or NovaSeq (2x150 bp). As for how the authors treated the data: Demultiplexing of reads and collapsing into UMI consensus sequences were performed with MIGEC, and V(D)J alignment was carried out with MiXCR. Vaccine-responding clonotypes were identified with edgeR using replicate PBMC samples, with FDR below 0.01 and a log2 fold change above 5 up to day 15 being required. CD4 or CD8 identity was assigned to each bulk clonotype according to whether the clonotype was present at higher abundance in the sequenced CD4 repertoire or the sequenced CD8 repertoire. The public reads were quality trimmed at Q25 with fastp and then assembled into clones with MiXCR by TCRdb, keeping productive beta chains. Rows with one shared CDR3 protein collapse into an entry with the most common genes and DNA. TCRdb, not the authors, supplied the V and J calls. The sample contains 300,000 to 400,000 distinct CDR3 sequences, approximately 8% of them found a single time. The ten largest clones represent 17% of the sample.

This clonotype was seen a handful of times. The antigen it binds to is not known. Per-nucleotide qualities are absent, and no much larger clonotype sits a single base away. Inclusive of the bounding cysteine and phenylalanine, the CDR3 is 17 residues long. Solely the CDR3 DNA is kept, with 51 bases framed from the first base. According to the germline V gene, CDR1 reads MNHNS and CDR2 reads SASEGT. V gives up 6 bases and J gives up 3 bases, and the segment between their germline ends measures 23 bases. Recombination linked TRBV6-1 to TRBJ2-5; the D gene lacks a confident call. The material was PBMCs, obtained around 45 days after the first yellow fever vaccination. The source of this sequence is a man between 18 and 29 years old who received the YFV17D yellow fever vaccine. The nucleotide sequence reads TGTGCCAGCAGGAGACGGGTGGTGGGCTACCGAGAAGAGACCCAGTACTTC. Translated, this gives CASRRRVVGYREETQYF.